This T cell receptor (beta chain) was captured in a study of cytomegalovirus exposure and HLA in healthy donors. The study, taken as a whole, reports: In a later analysis, several top co-occurrence clusters appeared linked to parvovirus B19, influenza, CMV and Epstein-Barr virus. Certain indistinguishable V segments, among them TRBV6-2 and TRBV6-3, were excluded.

Primers for the PCR totalled 60 Vbeta and 13 Jbeta. Data came from immunoSEQ multiplex PCR; TCRdb stores just in-frame clones and leaves some out. This table has around 150,000 clones, roughly 80% appearing once. Germline V gene data show CDR1 as SGHNT and CDR2 as YYREEE (reference sequence). The CDR3 loop spans 17 amino acids. The V segment lost 3 bases and the J segment 1 base; nucleotides outside the gene matches: 6. Details on this clone: Its antigen is as yet unknown.

The source of this sequence is a male donor in good health and CMV-seronegative. The sample consisted of PBMCs. The V call is TRBV5-4, the J call TRBJ2-4, with 11 bases identical to TRBD2. The CDR3 protein is CASSSSASGRAKNIQYF. As DNA, the CDR3 is TGTGCCAGCAGCTCGTCCGCTAGCGGGAGGGCCAAAAACATTCAGTACTTC.